This T cell receptor (beta chain) was recovered during a study of blood T cells in healthy people across ages. Study-wide findings and caveats: TCR beta diversity, measured per million T cells, fell in a roughly linear way with age.

A word on this clonotype: Its antigen is as yet unknown.

For the second PCR, which ran for about 7 to 11 cycles, a sample-barcoded 5' primer and a J-beta primer mix were used. TCRdb fed the 5' RACE reads into MiXCR, producing one record per CDR3 protein. The top ten clones hold around 10% of a sample with approximately 490,000 distinct CDR3 sequences, about 25% of them seen once. This CDR3 comprises 19 residues. V shed 0 bases and J shed 8 bases, with 26 bases lying between them. CDR1 and CDR2 from the germline V gene are LNHNV and YYDKDF (reference sequence). The same sample was also used in a study of T cells of mothers and their children. That source adds: A few mothers and their six children, all healthy Caucasians, donated. The authors identified no persistent microchimeric T cell clones.

Sample: blood. The rearrangement joins TRBV15 to TRBJ1-3; tentative D call: TRBD1 (6 bases). The source is a boy under 18 in good health. The CDR3 here is CATSRDFIYFGPGGHTIYF. The CDR3 nucleotides are TGTGCCACCAGCAGAGATTTTATTTATTTTGGCCCCGGGGGGCACACCATATATTTT.